Detailed here is one T cell receptor (beta chain). Trimming removed 5 bases from V and 2 bases from J, with 14 bases in between. The CDR3 covers 15 residues. The germline V gene has CDR1 SGHAT and CDR2 FQNNGV. This sample is part of a study of blood T cell repertoires in COVID-19. The wider study: Researchers got acute and convalescent COVID-19 samples from the United States, Italy and Spain.

Clones were sequenced by immunoSEQ multiplex PCR, and TCRdb holds only the in-frame ones, with some missing. The table has over 150,000 clones, around nine tenths seen once; the top ten hold roughly 0.53%. This sequence was found in a man aged 55 to 69 with COVID-19, enrolled during active disease. The source material was peripheral blood. The chain joins TRBV11-2 to TRBJ2-3, with D possibly matching TRBD2 (5 bases). This chain's CDR3 is CASSVSPGNTDTQYF. CDR3 coding DNA: TGTGCCAGCAGCGTAAGCCCGGGGAACACAGATACGCAGTATTTT. Looking up the rest from reference TRBV11-2 and TRBJ2-3 gives the full variable domain: EAGVAQSPRYKIIEKRQSVAFWCNPISGHATLYWYQQILGQGPKLLIQFQNNGVVDDSQLPKDRFSAERLKGVDSTLKIQPAKLEDSAVYLCASSVSPGNTDTQYFGPGTRLTVL.